The T cell receptor (beta chain) described here comes from a study of T cells in Graves' hyperthyroidism and ophthalmopathy. Amplified TCR beta CDR3 regions derived from RNA transcripts. HTBI primers drove first-round RT-PCR of the TCR CDR3. A single record per CDR3 protein comes from TCRdb applying MiXCR to the multiplex PCR reads. The data show some 570,000 distinct CDR3 sequences, about 15% seen once. A note on this clonotype: Its antigen is not known.

Germline CDR1 is MDHEN and CDR2 is SYDVKM. V was trimmed by 5 bases and J by 3 bases, leaving 5 bases between them. The CDR3 is 11 residues long. Investigators excluded patients with uncontrolled infection, other autoimmune disease, pregnancy or lactation. General study findings and limits: The majority of expanded thyroid clonotypes above 0.001 also appeared in blood.

The clonotype was recovered from a woman aged 18-35 years with Graves' ophthalmopathy. Material: blood. The gene calls are TRBV28 and TRBJ2-7; D call uncertain. The CDR3 DNA reads as TGTGCCAGCAGTCGGGTCTACGAGCAGTACTTC. Its protein product is CASSRVYEQYF.